Listed here are 12 T cell receptor beta chains from one sample, sequenced in a study of T cell repertoires in ileal Crohn's disease. Time point reported: neoterminal ileum biopsy at postoperative endoscopy, about 6 months after surgery. The table came from immunoSEQ multiplex PCR; TCRdb's copy has only in-frame clones and leaves some out. The sample yields some 60,000 clones, 85% to 90% seen once. Sequenced: ileal tissue. These receptors all come from an adult with Crohn's disease.

The V gene is TRBV2, the J gene TRBJ2-2; D remains ambiguous. This CDR3 comprises 13 residues. Trimming shortened V by 4 bases and J by 1 base, and 4 bases separated the two germline ends. Germline-derived CDR1 and CDR2 are SNHLY and FYNNEI. The CDR3 loop reads CASSVRNTGELFF. CDR3 DNA sequence: TGTGCCAGCAGTGTCCGGAACACCGGGGAGCTGTTTTTT.

V and J are TRBV27 and TRBJ2-2; 12 positions match TRBD1. This CDR3 is built from 16 residues. Germline assignment: CDR1 MNHEY and CDR2 SMNVEV (reference sequence). With V trimmed by 3 bases and J by 5 bases, 4 bases remained unmatched. Here the CDR3 DNA reads TGTGCCAGCAGTTTGGGACAGGGGGCTGGGACCGGGGAGCTGTTTTTT. Its translation is CASSLGQGAGTGELFF.

The rearrangement links TRBV6-6 to TRBJ1-6; D is possibly TRBD1 (5 bases). Per germline, CDR1 MNHNY and CDR2 SVGAGI (reference sequence). Trimming pared 7 bases from V and 8 bases from J, leaving 21 bases between. The CDR3 is made up of 16 amino acids. The CDR3: CASTHTGNPTYSPLHF. CDR3 nucleotide sequence: TGTGCCAGCACTCACACAGGAAACCCTACCTATTCACCCCTCCACTTT.

The chain uses TRBV4-2 and TRBJ1-1; TRBD1 agrees at 10 bases. This CDR3 has 16 amino acids. The V gene's germline CDR1 is LGHNA and CDR2 YNFKEQ. With V trimmed by 4 bases and J by 5 bases, 10 bases remained unmatched. This CDR3 reads CASSPRDRGLVTEAFF. Written as DNA, the CDR3 is TGTGCCAGCAGCCCCCGGGACAGGGGACTTGTGACTGAAGCTTTCTTT.

This sequence joins TRBV27 and TRBJ2-2, with a tentative D call TRBD1 (8 bases). V was shortened by 6 bases and J by 4 bases, with 15 bases between the two germline ends. Germline V gene lookup returns CDR1 MNHEY and CDR2 SMNVEV (reference sequence). This CDR3 contains 15 residues. CDR3 amino acids: CASRTQGGITGELFF. Written as DNA, the CDR3 is TGTGCCAGCAGGACACAGGGGGGGATCACCGGGGAGCTGTTTTTT.

This clone was seen just once. The chain combines TRBV29-1 with TRBJ1-1, with TRBD1 matching 7 bases. There are 14 residues in the CDR3. Looked up from germline, CDR1 is SQVTM and CDR2 is ANQGSEA. With V trimmed by 7 bases and J by 7 bases, 15 bases remained unmatched. The CDR3 region has the DNA TGCAGCGCGATAATGAACAGGGGATCGAGTGAAGCTTTCTTT. Its translation: CSAIMNRGSSEAFF.

J is TRBJ1-6 and V is TRBV28; TRBD1 is a possible D gene (5 bases). Germline lookup yields CDR1 MDHEN and CDR2 SYDVKM. Trimming cost V 5 bases and J 9 bases, with 17 bases left between them. CDR3 length: 15 residues. This CDR3 is CASSAAGGPSSPLHF. CDR3 nucleotides: TGTGCCAGCAGTGCGGCGGGGGGTCCGAGTTCACCCCTCCACTTT. Filled out from reference TRBV28 and TRBJ1-6, the complete variable domain reads DVKVTQSSRYLVKRTGEKVFLECVQDMDHENMFWYRQDPGLGLRLIYFSYDVKMKEKGDIPEGYSVSREKKERFSLILESASTNQTSMYLCASSAAGGPSSPLHFGNGTRLTVT.

This chain links TRBV14 with TRBJ2-7; 10 bases are shared with TRBD1. The CDR3 sequence is 16 residues long. The junction had 8 bases not matched to a gene; V was cut back by 0 bases and J by 6 bases. CDR1 is SGHDN and CDR2 is FVKESK in the germline V gene. The CDR3 region has the DNA TGTGCCAGCAGCCAAGACTGGGGACAGGGGACGTTCGAGCAGTACTTC. Residues: CASSQDWGQGTFEQYF.

This chain uses TRBV9 with TRBJ1-5; no clear D. Deletions cut 1 base from V and 0 bases from J, with 11 bases between. This CDR3 is 16 amino acids long. Germline CDR1 and CDR2: SGDLS and YYNGEE. In nucleotides, the CDR3 is TGTGCCAGCAGCGTATCTGCCGACATTAGCAATCAGCCCCAGCATTTT. Protein: CASSVSADISNQPQHF.

This chain connects TRBV27 to TRBJ1-1; the D is unclear. This CDR3 region has 15 residues. Germline lookup yields CDR1 MNHEY and CDR2 SMNVEV (reference sequence). The V end lost 0 bases, the J end lost 6 bases, and 14 bases lay between the germline ends. This CDR3 reads CASSLSRSGFAEAFF. CDR3 coding DNA: TGTGCCAGCAGTTTATCGCGATCCGGGTTCGCTGAAGCTTTCTTT.

The chain has TRBV9 and TRBJ1-3, with D possibly matching TRBD1 (6 bases). CDR3 length: 19 residues. Trimming stripped 0 bases from V and 0 bases from J, with 19 bases between. Germline V lookup: CDR1 SGDLS, CDR2 YYNGEE. The CDR3 DNA is TGTGCCAGCAGCGTAGTGGGGGGGGCACATGATCTCTCTGGAAACACCATATATTTT. As protein: CASSVVGGAHDLSGNTIYF. Combining the CDR3 with reference TRBV9 and TRBJ1-3 gives the whole variable domain DSGVTQTPKHLITATGQRVTLRCSPRSGDLSVYWYQQSLDQGLQFLIQYYNGEERAKGNILERFSAQQFPDLHSELNLSSLELGDSALYFCASSVVGGAHDLSGNTIYFGEGSWLTVV.

This chain joins TRBV6-1 and TRBJ2-4; D unresolved. Germline-derived CDR1 and CDR2 are MNHNS and SASEGT. V was clipped by 0 bases and J by 15 bases, with 9 bases between them. The CDR3 length is 11 residues. The CDR3 loop reads CASSEAPIAYF. The CDR3 DNA reads TGTGCCAGCAGTGAAGCGCCTATCGCGTACTTC.